One and the same sample provided the 4 T cell receptor beta chains below, sequenced in a study of blood T cell repertoires in COVID-19. Only in-frame clones appear in the TCRdb table, and some are missing; sequencing was by immunoSEQ multiplex PCR. The sample has over 150,000 clones; roughly 92% are singletons. The sequenced material came from peripheral blood. All receptors come from a man aged 25-45 years with COVID-19, enrolled during active disease.

This clone appeared once. The V call is TRBV5-4, the J call TRBJ2-2; 9 bases are a match to TRBD1. CDR3 length: 17 amino acids. Trimming cost V 0 bases and J 4 bases; bases outside gene matches: 7. Germline CDR1 is SGHNT and CDR2 is YYREEE (reference sequence). This CDR3 reads CASSLGRQGDITGELFF. DNA of the CDR3: TGTGCCAGCAGCTTGGGCAGACAGGGGGATATCACCGGGGAGCTGTTTTTT.

This clone came up a few times. The chain joins TRBV5-1 to TRBJ1-1; TRBD1 matches at 9 bases. The V gene end was trimmed by 4 bases and the J gene end by 0 bases; junction bases not matched to a gene: 4. This CDR3 has 15 residues. CDR1 SGHRS and CDR2 YFSETQ come from the germline V gene. The CDR3 region has the DNA TGCGCCAGCAGCCCTAGGACAGGGGTGAACACTGAAGCTTTCTTT. As protein: CASSPRTGVNTEAFF.

The chain combines TRBV11-3 with TRBJ2-5; D perhaps matches TRBD2 (5 bases). V was clipped by 1 base and J by 2 bases, with 14 bases between them. The CDR3 runs 16 residues. CDR1 and CDR2 (germline): SGHNT, YENEEA. The DNA of the CDR3 is TGTGCCAGCAGCTTAGGTTTCGGAGCGGCACAAGAGACCCAGTACTTC. It translates to CASSLGFGAAQETQYF.

This clone turned up a few times. The rearrangement links TRBV18 to TRBJ1-1; D is ambiguous. The germline CDR1 and CDR2 sequences are KGHSH and LQKENI. V lost 2 bases, J lost 2 bases, and 6 bases lay in between. The CDR3 runs to 13 residues. The CDR3: CASSPMSNTEAFF. The DNA for the CDR3 is TGTGCCAGCTCACCAATGAGTAACACTGAAGCTTTCTTT.